This T cell receptor beta chain was identified in a study of shared clonotypes between healthy human individuals. Every donor, a Caucasian adult, lived in Nashville, Tennessee. CDR3 length: 15 amino acids. Per the germline V gene, CDR1 is SGDLS and CDR2 is YYNGEE. V gave up 4 bases and J gave up 3 bases, with 15 bases separating them. Profiled with immunoSEQ multiplex PCR; TCRdb holds only in-frame clones, not every one. The sample yields approximately 2.4 million clones, 90% to 97% seen once. Sequenced: naive CD4+ T cells sorted from blood. The subset is: CD45RA+ positively selected. The chain joins TRBV9 to TRBJ2-3; D might be TRBD2 (5 bases). This TCR was recovered from a young man in good health. CDR3 bases: TGTGCCAGCAGCTTGCTCCTAGGAGGTACAGATACGCAGTATTTT. Protein: CASSLLLGGTDTQYF. Filled out from reference TRBV9 and TRBJ2-3, the complete variable domain reads DSGVTQTPKHLITATGQRVTLRCSPRSGDLSVYWYQQSLDQGLQFLIQYYNGEERAKGNILERFSAQQFPDLHSELNLSSLELGDSALYFCASSLLLGGTDTQYFGPGTRLTVL.